This T cell receptor beta chain was sequenced in a study of blood T cell repertoires in COVID-19. Sequencing was performed with immunoSEQ multiplex PCR; in TCRdb, only in-frame clones are kept and a portion is missing. This table has approximately 88,000 clones, 80% appearing once. Sequencing was done on a sample of peripheral blood. The sequence was collected from a woman of 80 years or more with acute or convalescent COVID-19.

The chain's CDR3 is CASSSGRRTEAFF. In DNA, the CDR3 is TGTGCCAGTAGTTCAGGCAGACGGACTGAAGCTTTCTTT. The chain recombines TRBV19 with TRBJ1-1; D gene unclear. The CDR3 runs 13 residues. Germline CDR1 is LNHDA and CDR2 is SQIVND (reference sequence). V shed 5 bases and J shed 5 bases, with 12 bases lying between them.